What follows describes a single T cell receptor (beta chain). Original handling: Amplified reference gene primers provided the basis for estimating nucleated cell counts. Assay used: immunoSEQ multiplex PCR; TCRdb lists only in-frame clones, some missing. Clone size and the V and J calls come from that table; the DNA yielded D and trimming. The sample has about 170,000 clones; 92% are singletons. Germline-derived CDR1 and CDR2 are SGHTA and FQGNSA. V was trimmed by 4 bases and J by 6 bases, leaving 15 bases between them. This CDR3 comprises 14 residues. This record comes from a study of blood T cell repertoires in COVID-19. Looking at the study overall: Some COVID-19 samples were acute and others convalescent; all came from the United States, Italy and Spain. In each case, the material was cDNA or gDNA derived from T cells, B-cell-depleted T cells, or PBMCs.

Seattle participants joined during active infection and were tracked over time. This chain connects TRBV7-2 to TRBJ1-1, with D possibly TRBD1 on 6 matching bases. The sequence derives from a man aged 25-40 years with COVID-19, enrolled during active disease. Material for sequencing was peripheral blood. In DNA form, the CDR3 reads TGTGCCAGCAGCTCAGGGGAATCAAACGCTGAAGCTTTCTTT. Protein: CASSSGESNAEAFF. The whole variable domain, filled in from reference TRBV7-2 and TRBJ1-1, reads GAGVSQSPSNKVTEKGKDVELRCDPISGHTALYWYRQSLGQGLEFLIYFQGNSAPDKSGLPSDRFSAERTGGSVSTLTIQRTQQEDSAVYLCASSSGESNAEAFFGQGTRLTVV.